This entry lists 22 T cell receptor beta chains sequenced from one sample in a study of blood T cell repertoires in COVID-19 (dated by TCRdb to the early 2020s). Library creation used the immunoSEQ multiplex PCR assay. Not all clones reach the TCRdb copy of this immuneACCESS table, which keeps in-frame sequences only. Checked studies attribute under half of the gap to unresolved V genes and leave the rest unexplained. A total of roughly 70,000 clones appear in this sample, around 84% of them only once. The top ten clones comprise approximately 3% of the sample. Sequencing was performed on peripheral blood. These receptors were collected from a man aged 50-59 years with active COVID-19.

This clone was detected a few times. The V gene is TRBV19, the J gene TRBJ1-2; TRBD1 matches 10 bases. The CDR3 has 13 amino acids. Trimming at V came to 6 bases and at J to 5 bases, leaving 3 bases not matched to a gene. Germline V CDR1 and CDR2: LNHDA, SQIVND (reference sequence). The CDR3 spells CASRDRGRYGYTF. The CDR3 region has the DNA TGTGCCAGTAGGGACAGGGGGAGGTATGGCTACACCTTC. The full variable domain, with the rest looked up from reference TRBV19 and TRBJ1-2, is DGGITQSPKYLFRKEGQNVTLSCEQNLNHDAMYWYRQDPGQGLRLIYYSQIVNDFQKGDIAEGYSVSREKKESFPLTVTSAQKNPTAFYLCASRDRGRYGYTFGSGTRLTVV.

This clone occurred once. This chain connects TRBV7-9 to TRBJ2-7; 10 nucleotides agree with TRBD2. The CDR3 runs 14 residues. The germline gives CDR1 SEHNR, CDR2 FQNEAQ (reference sequence). J gave up 1 base and V 5 bases, and 2 bases lay outside the gene matches. The CDR3 protein is CASSRTSGSYEQYF. As DNA, the CDR3 is TGTGCCAGCAGCAGGACTAGCGGATCCTACGAGCAGTACTTC.

V gene TRBV28 combines with J gene TRBJ2-3, with TRBD1 as a possible D gene (6 bases). The length of the CDR3 is 13 residues. Trimming cost V 3 bases and J 2 bases, with 6 bases left between them. Germline CDR1 MDHEN, CDR2 SYDVKM. In DNA form, the CDR3 reads TGTGCCAGCAGTTTGGGGGCCACAGATACGCAGTATTTT. Translated: CASSLGATDTQYF.

The CDR3 DNA reads TGTGCCAGTAGCCTGTCGAGCGGGAGGGAGACCCAGTACTTC. It translates to CASSLSSGRETQYF. The chain joins TRBV19 to TRBJ2-5; 9 nucleotides line up with TRBD2. Germline CDR1 LNHDA, CDR2 SQIVND (reference sequence). The CDR3 has 14 amino acids. V lost 6 bases to trimming and J lost 5 bases; unmatched junction nucleotides: 7.

This clone showed up just a few times. This chain joins TRBV9 and TRBJ2-7, with D possibly TRBD1 on 6 matching bases. V lost 0 bases, J lost 4 bases, and 11 bases lay in between. This CDR3 region has 14 residues. Germline CDR1 is SGDLS and CDR2 is YYNGEE. The CDR3 protein is CASSVGPGDYEQYF. CDR3 in DNA: TGTGCCAGCAGCGTAGGTCCAGGGGATTACGAGCAGTACTTC.

This clone occurred a few times. The chain is built from TRBV18 and TRBJ2-1; the match to TRBD2 covers 15 bases. V lost 2 bases to trimming and J lost 1 base; unmatched junction nucleotides: 0. The germline gives CDR1 KGHSH, CDR2 LQKENI. CDR3 length: 17 amino acids. In DNA form, the CDR3 reads TGTGCCAGCTCACCAGGGACTAGCGGGGGGTCCTACAATGAGCAGTTCTTC. Translated: CASSPGTSGGSYNEQFF.

The rearrangement uses TRBV18 and TRBJ1-1; 9 bases fit TRBD1. This CDR3 comprises 13 residues. Germline CDR1 KGHSH, CDR2 LQKENI. Losses at the gene ends were 6 bases for V and 4 bases for J; bases not matched to a gene: 3. This CDR3 is CASSSDRGTEAFF. The CDR3 DNA sequence: TGTGCCAGCTCTTCGGACAGGGGCACTGAAGCTTTCTTT.

This clone is deemed medium-sized. CDR3 amino acids: CATSRDSYGELFF. CDR3 DNA sequence: TGTGCCACCAGCAGAGATAGCTACGGGGAGCTGTTTTTT. The V call is TRBV15, the J call TRBJ2-2, with D unresolved. CDR1 is LNHNV, CDR2 YYDKDF, per germline (reference sequence). This CDR3 is 13 amino acids long. The V and J ends lost 0 bases and 7 bases respectively, with 6 bases between them.

This sequence joins TRBV25-1 and TRBJ1-4; 7 nucleotides align to TRBD1. Germline CDR1 MGHDK, CDR2 SYGVNS. The J segment lost 7 bases and the V segment lost 1 base, leaving 6 bases of the junction unmatched. This CDR3 has 15 residues. CDR3: CASSESAGGIEKLFF. CDR3 in DNA: TGTGCCAGCAGTGAATCTGCAGGGGGGATTGAAAAACTGTTTTTT.

This clone was counted between two and nine times. The genes are TRBV19 and TRBJ2-1, with TRBD2 as a possible D gene (7 bases). Trimming took 3 bases from V and 7 from J, leaving 13 bases between them. The germline gives CDR1 LNHDA, CDR2 SQIVND (reference sequence). The CDR3 totals 14 residues. CDR3 sequence (DNA): TGTGCCAGTAGTATTTACGGGGGGCGGAATGAGCAGTTCTTC. Protein sequence: CASSIYGGRNEQFF.

The rearrangement links TRBV7-8 to TRBJ1-5, with 8 nucleotides matching TRBD1. CDR3 length: 14 residues. V trimming: 3 bases; J trimming: 5 bases; junction bases outside the gene matches: 3. Germline CDR1 is SGHVS and CDR2 is FQNEAQ. The CDR3 region has the DNA TGTGCCAGCAGCTTCGCAGGGGGCTATCAGCCCCAGCATTTT. As protein: CASSFAGGYQPQHF. Combining the CDR3 with reference TRBV7-8 and TRBJ1-5 gives the whole variable domain GAGVSQSPRYKVAKRGQDVALRCDPISGHVSLFWYQQALGQGPEFLTYFQNEAQLDKSGLPSDRFFAERPEGSVSTLKIQRTQQEDSAVYLCASSFAGGYQPQHFGDGTRLSIL.

The chain joins TRBV6-5 to TRBJ2-3; a possible D gene is TRBD1 (6 bases). CDR1 is MNHEY and CDR2 is SVGAGI in the germline V gene. The V and J ends lost 0 bases and 5 bases respectively, with 9 bases between them. The CDR3 has 14 amino acids. CDR3 sequence (DNA): TGTGCCAGCAGTTACTCCGCAGGGGTAGATACGCAGTATTTT. As protein: CASSYSAGVDTQYF.

The chain has TRBV19 and TRBJ2-7, with D maybe TRBD1 (6 bases). The CDR3 totals 14 residues. Trimming pared 4 bases from V and 2 bases from J, leaving 12 bases between. Germline loops: CDR1 LNHDA, CDR2 SQIVND (reference sequence). The DNA for the CDR3 is TGTGCCAGTAGTACCCTGGACAGCGCCTACGAGCAGTACTTC. Its protein product is CASSTLDSAYEQYF.

In this sample, this clone turned up once. The CDR3 sequence is CASSQELRRGEKLFF. The CDR3 nucleotides read TGTGCCAGCAGCCAAGAACTAAGGAGAGGGGAAAAACTGTTTTTT. The rearrangement links TRBV4-2 to TRBJ1-4; no reliable D call. This CDR3 is built from 15 residues. Germline V gene sequence: CDR1 LGHNA, CDR2 YNFKEQ. The V end lost 0 bases, the J end lost 8 bases, and 13 bases lay between the germline ends.

V is TRBV10-3 and J is TRBJ2-2; 8 bases are shared with TRBD1. The V segment lost 3 bases and the J segment 3 bases; nucleotides outside the gene matches: 6. Germline CDR1 is ENHRY and CDR2 is SYGVKD. The CDR3 runs to 16 residues. CDR3 coding DNA: TGTGCCATCAGTGATTATGGACAGGGCTACACCGGGGAGCTGTTTTTT. This codes for CAISDYGQGYTGELFF.

The V call is TRBV7-7, the J call TRBJ1-4; TRBD1 matches at 9 bases. The CDR3 loop spans 15 amino acids. Looked up from germline, CDR1 is SSHAT and CDR2 is FNYEAQ (reference sequence). Germline trimming cut 5 bases from V and 8 bases from J; bases unmatched to any gene: 9. The CDR3 loop reads CASSPWTGENEKLFF. The DNA for the CDR3 is TGTGCCAGCAGCCCGTGGACAGGGGAAAACGAAAAACTGTTTTTT.

V gene TRBV30 combines with J gene TRBJ1-1; D remains ambiguous. Germline-derived CDR1 and CDR2 are GTSNPN and SVGIG (reference sequence). CDR3 size: 14 residues. The V and J ends lost 4 bases and 1 base respectively, with 13 bases between them. CDR3 sequence: CAWKKWAGNTEAFF. In DNA form, the CDR3 reads TGTGCCTGGAAAAAATGGGCGGGGAACACTGAAGCTTTCTTT.

The CDR3 DNA sequence: TGTGCCAGCAGTGATTCAGTTTCTTACGAGCAGTACTTC. Translation: CASSDSVSYEQYF. This chain uses TRBV6-1 with TRBJ2-7; D remains ambiguous. Per the germline V gene, CDR1 is MNHNS and CDR2 is SASEGT. This CDR3 has 13 residues. Trimming shortened V by 3 bases and J by 4 bases, and 10 bases separated the two germline ends.

This chain connects TRBV7-2 to TRBJ2-3; maybe TRBD2 (6 bases). Germline V gene sequence: CDR1 SGHTA, CDR2 FQGNSA. This CDR3 comprises 17 residues. Trimming removed 3 bases at V and 0 bases at J, with 16 bases between. The CDR3 loop is CASSFPGGDRSTDTQYF. The CDR3 nucleotides read TGTGCCAGCAGCTTCCCCGGCGGGGACCGAAGCACAGATACGCAGTATTTT.

This clone was counted a single time. The chain uses TRBV19 and TRBJ2-3, with 13 bases that match TRBD2. Germline V gene sequence: CDR1 LNHDA, CDR2 SQIVND (reference sequence). CDR3 length: 16 residues. J lost 5 bases, V lost 7 bases, and 9 bases had no gene match. The CDR3 DNA reads as TGTGCCAGTAACCCCGGGACTAGCGGGGTTCAAGATACGCAGTATTTT. The encoded protein is CASNPGTSGVQDTQYF.

As for this clone: The identical CDR3 is also encoded by other nucleotide sequences in the sample. This chain connects TRBV18 to TRBJ2-7; no firm D call. Trimming stripped 2 bases from V and 4 bases from J, with 6 bases between. The V gene's germline CDR1 is KGHSH and CDR2 LQKENI. This CDR3 comprises 12 residues. The CDR3 reads CASSPSSYEQYF. As DNA, the CDR3 is TGTGCCAGCTCACCAAGTAGTTACGAGCAGTACTTC.

The chain uses TRBV7-2 and TRBJ2-4; 14 nucleotides line up with TRBD2. Trimming took 5 bases from V and 3 from J; bases not matched to a gene: 3. The CDR3 length is 16 residues. Germline loops: CDR1 SGHTA, CDR2 FQGNSA. DNA for the CDR3: TGTGCCAGCAGCGCGGGACTAGCGGGAGACAAAAACATTCAGTACTTC. It codes for CASSAGLAGDKNIQYF. The complete variable domain, with remaining parts taken from reference TRBV7-2 and TRBJ2-4, reads GAGVSQSPSNKVTEKGKDVELRCDPISGHTALYWYRQSLGQGLEFLIYFQGNSAPDKSGLPSDRFSAERTGGSVSTLTIQRTQQEDSAVYLCASSAGLAGDKNIQYFGAGTRLSVL.